The entry that follows covers one TCR beta chain sequence. Its antigen is not identified. This sample is part of a study of immune evolution from preneoplasia to lung adenocarcinoma. Regarding the study as a whole: Later-stage lesions seemingly showed higher T cell density and diversity than normal lung.

The ends were cut back, 1 base at V and 0 bases at J, with 19 bases in the middle. Germline CDR1 is SEHNR and CDR2 is FQNEAQ (reference sequence). This CDR3 is 19 amino acids long. TCRdb keeps only in-frame clones here, not all; method: immunoSEQ multiplex PCR. The data hold about 11,000 clones, with roughly 88% observed a single time. The genes are TRBV7-9 and TRBJ2-1; D perhaps matches TRBD2 (6 bases). The specimen sequenced was FFPE invasive lung adenocarcinoma tissue. This TCR was recovered from a person between 65 and 79 years old with invasive lung adenocarcinoma. The CDR3, as DNA: TGTGCCAGCAGCTTAGATGTGGGCGGAGGGGCCAGCTCCTACAATGAGCAGTTCTTC. It translates to CASSLDVGGGASSYNEQFF.